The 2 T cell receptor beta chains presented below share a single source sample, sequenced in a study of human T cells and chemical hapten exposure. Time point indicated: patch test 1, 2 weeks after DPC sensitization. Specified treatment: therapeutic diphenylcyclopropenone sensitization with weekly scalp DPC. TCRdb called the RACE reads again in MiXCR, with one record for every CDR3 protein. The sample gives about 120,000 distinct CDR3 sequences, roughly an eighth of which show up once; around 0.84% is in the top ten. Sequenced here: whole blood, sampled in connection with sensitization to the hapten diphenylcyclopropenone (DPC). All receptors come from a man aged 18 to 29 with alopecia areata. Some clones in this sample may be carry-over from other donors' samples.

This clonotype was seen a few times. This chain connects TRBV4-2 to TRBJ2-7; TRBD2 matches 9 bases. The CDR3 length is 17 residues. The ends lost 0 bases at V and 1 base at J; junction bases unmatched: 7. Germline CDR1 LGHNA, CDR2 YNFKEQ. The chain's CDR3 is CASSQDLLAGSSYEQYF. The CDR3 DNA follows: TGTGCCAGCAGCCAAGATCTCCTAGCGGGGTCTTCCTACGAGCAGTACTTC.

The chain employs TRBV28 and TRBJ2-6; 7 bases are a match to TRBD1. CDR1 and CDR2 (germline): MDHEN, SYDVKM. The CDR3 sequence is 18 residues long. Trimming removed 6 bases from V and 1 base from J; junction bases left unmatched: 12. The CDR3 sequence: CASRALTGDWSGANVLTF. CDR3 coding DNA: TGTGCCAGCAGGGCGCTAACAGGGGATTGGTCTGGGGCCAACGTCCTGACTTTC.